The rows below give T cell receptor beta chains drawn from one sample of a study of graft-versus-host responses after intestinal transplantation. Here immunoSEQ multiplex PCR was the method, and the copy in TCRdb shows in-frame clones only, minus some. The table records under 15,000 clones, 35% of them present only once. The material sequenced was alloreactive CD8+ T cells from a mixed lymphocyte reaction culture, taken before intestinal transplant. The source of these receptors is a human patient who received an intestinal transplant. CDR3s include the opening cysteine and the closing phenylalanine or tryptophan. The D gene is left open where the match is weak. Expanded clones get a size class; other rows say once, few or many, or leave the size out.

DNA: TGCGCCAGCAGCCGAAACAGGGACCAAGAGACCCAGTACTTC
CDR3: CASSRNRDQETQYF
V: TRBV4-1
size: few
D: -
J: TRBJ2-5

DNA: TGCAGCGTCGACGCGAATAATCCCCAACTCAGGGAGACCCAGTACTTC
CDR3: CSVDANNPQLRETQYF
V: TRBV29-1
size: -
D: -
J: TRBJ2-5

DNA: TGTGCCAGCAGCCCAGCGGGGGGAGGTCACGAGCAGTACTTC
CDR3: CASSPAGGGHEQYF
V: TRBV27
size: medium-sized
D: TRBD2
J: TRBJ2-7

DNA: TGTGCCAGCAGCTCACTAGCGGGGTATTCTAAAAACATTCAGTACTTC
CDR3: CASSSLAGYSKNIQYF
V: TRBV11-2
size: -
D: TRBD2
J: TRBJ2-4

DNA: TGCGCCAGCAGCCAAGATATAAAACTGTTTTTT
CDR3: CASSQDIKLFF
V: TRBV4-1
size: -
D: -
J: TRBJ1-4

DNA: TGTGCCAGCGGACAGAGCTCCTACAATGAGCAGTTCTTC
CDR3: CASGQSSYNEQFF
V: TRBV6-5
size: few
D: -
J: TRBJ2-1

DNA: TGTGCCAGCAGGTTTGGAAGCCCGGGCCTTTCCTACGAGCAGTACTTC
CDR3: CASRFGSPGLSYEQYF
V: TRBV27
size: -
D: -
J: TRBJ2-7

DNA: TGTGCCAGCAGCTTATCCGCGACACCGTATACCGGGGAGCTGTTTTTT
CDR3: CASSLSATPYTGELFF
V: TRBV7-6
size: few
D: -
J: TRBJ2-2

DNA: TGCGCCAGCAGCCCTCGACAGGGGGCGTGGGGCTACACCTTC
CDR3: CASSPRQGAWGYTF
V: TRBV4-1
size: medium-sized
D: TRBD1
J: TRBJ1-2

DNA: TGTGCCAGCAGTGCGGGGCCCTGCCGCAACTACGGGCAGTACTTC
CDR3: CASSAGPCRNYGQYF
V: TRBV2
size: -
D: -
J: TRBJ2-7

DNA: TGTGCCAGCAGTTTAGGCTCGAGCTCCTACAATGAGCAGTTCTTC
CDR3: CASSLGSSSYNEQFF
V: TRBV27
size: -
D: -
J: TRBJ2-1

DNA: TGTGCCAGCAGCCCCCCCTGGAACACAATTGAGCAGTTCTTC
CDR3: CASSPPWNTIEQFF
V: TRBV6-6
size: few
D: -
J: TRBJ2-1

DNA: TGTGCCAACGGGACAGGGAATGAGCAGTTCTTC
CDR3: CANGTGNEQFF
V: TRBV2
size: -
D: TRBD1
J: TRBJ2-1

DNA: TGTGCCAGCAGCTGGGACGGCTCCTACGAGCAGTACTTC
CDR3: CASSWDGSYEQYF
V: TRBV11-2
size: few
D: -
J: TRBJ2-7

DNA: TGCAGCGTGGCAGGGGAAGGAACCTACAATGAGCAGTTCTTC
CDR3: CSVAGEGTYNEQFF
V: TRBV29-1
size: once
D: -
J: TRBJ2-1

DNA: TGTGCCAGCAGTGAAGGCGGGGTGGGAGAAAAACTGTTTTTT
CDR3: CASSEGGVGEKLFF
V: TRBV2
size: -
D: -
J: TRBJ1-4

DNA: TGTGCCAGCAGCCTTATTGCCGCAGATACGCAGTATTTT
CDR3: CASSLIAADTQYF
V: TRBV11-2
size: few
D: -
J: TRBJ2-3

DNA: TGTGCCAGCAGCAGCCGACAGGGCCCTGAAGCTTTCTTT
CDR3: CASSSRQGPEAFF
V: TRBV5-4
size: -
D: TRBD1
J: TRBJ1-1

DNA: TGTGCCAGCAGCTACCGGGAGAGGCGGGCTCAACCCCTCCACTTT
CDR3: CASSYRERRAQPLHF
V: TRBV13
size: -
D: -
J: TRBJ1-6

DNA: TGTGCCAGCAGTTCCGGACCCTCCGGGACCACTGAAGCTTTCTTT
CDR3: CASSSGPSGTTEAFF
V: TRBV27
size: few
D: -
J: TRBJ1-1

DNA: TGTGCCAGCAGGCAGGTTCGTGGGGGCGCAGATACGCAGTATTTT
CDR3: CASRQVRGGADTQYF
V: TRBV6-5
size: -
D: -
J: TRBJ2-3

DNA: TGTGCCAGCAGTTATGTGGGGGCCGAGCAGTACTTC
CDR3: CASSYVGAEQYF
V: TRBV6-1
size: -
D: -
J: TRBJ2-7

DNA: TGTGCCAGCAGCTCAACAATAGGGGAAAAACTGTTTTTT
CDR3: CASSSTIGEKLFF
V: TRBV7-7
size: -
D: -
J: TRBJ1-4

DNA: TGTGCCAGCAGCCAAGGACAGGGCGCTTTCTTT
CDR3: CASSQGQGAFF
V: TRBV7-9
size: -
D: TRBD1
J: TRBJ1-1

DNA: TGTGCCAGTACGGGACAGGGAAATTTACGCCACAATGAGCAGTTCTTC
CDR3: CASTGQGNLRHNEQFF
V: TRBV7-9
size: -
D: TRBD1
J: TRBJ2-1

DNA: TGTGCCAGCAGCGCCTACCAACAGGGGGTGGGCACAGATACGCAGTATTTT
CDR3: CASSAYQQGVGTDTQYF
V: TRBV9
size: -
D: TRBD1
J: TRBJ2-3

DNA: TGTGCCAGCAGTTTTGGGGGGGCAGGTGAGCAGTTCTTC
CDR3: CASSFGGAGEQFF
V: TRBV27
size: -
D: -
J: TRBJ2-1

DNA: TGTGCCAGCCAGGCGGGGGACAGGGGCTATACATACAATGAGCAGTTCTTC
CDR3: CASQAGDRGYTYNEQFF
V: TRBV19
size: few
D: TRBD1
J: TRBJ2-1

DNA: TGTGCCAGCAGCTTAGCGGGCGCGAGGACCTTC
CDR3: CASSLAGARTF
V: TRBV13
size: medium-sized
D: -
J: TRBJ1-2

DNA: TGTGCCAGCAGTGGGGGGGAGTACGAGCAGTACTTC
CDR3: CASSGGEYEQYF
V: TRBV9
size: few
D: TRBD2
J: TRBJ2-7

DNA: TGTGCCAGCAGAGACGCGGCTAGCGGGGGGGCCGTGTACCAAGAGACCCAGTACTTC
CDR3: CASRDAASGGAVYQETQYF
V: TRBV11-2
size: -
D: TRBD2
J: TRBJ2-5

DNA: TGTGCCAGCAGCTCATGGGAGGGTGACAAACTGTTTTTT
CDR3: CASSSWEGDKLFF
V: TRBV6-1
size: -
D: -
J: TRBJ1-4

DNA: TGTGCCAGCAGCTTTTTTGGGACCCTTGGGGTTGAGACCCAGTACTTC
CDR3: CASSFFGTLGVETQYF
V: TRBV5-4
size: -
D: -
J: TRBJ2-5

DNA: TGTGCCAGCAGTTTCTTTCCGGGTAGCGGCTACACCTTC
CDR3: CASSFFPGSGYTF
V: TRBV27
size: -
D: -
J: TRBJ1-2

DNA: TGCGCCAGCATGAGGGGGGGGGCCCCTAGCACAGATACGCAGTATTTT
CDR3: CASMRGGAPSTDTQYF
V: TRBV10-2
size: -
D: -
J: TRBJ2-3

DNA: TGTGCCAGCAGCTACTTCGAGGGATACGAGCAGTACTTC
CDR3: CASSYFEGYEQYF
V: TRBV19
size: few
D: -
J: TRBJ2-7

DNA: TGTGCCAGCAGTGAGGTCGGGTGGGAAGGCTACGAGCAGTACTTC
CDR3: CASSEVGWEGYEQYF
V: TRBV5-5
size: -
D: -
J: TRBJ2-7

DNA: TGTGCCAGCAGCTTGGGGACTAGCGGGACCTACGAGCAGTACTTC
CDR3: CASSLGTSGTYEQYF
V: TRBV5-4
size: few
D: TRBD2
J: TRBJ2-7

DNA: TGTGCCAGCAGCTTATCGGGGGGAGGAGAGCAGTTCTTC
CDR3: CASSLSGGGEQFF
V: TRBV7-6
size: -
D: TRBD2
J: TRBJ2-1

DNA: TGTGCCAGCAGACAGCGGGGGGGAGAGACCCAGTACTTC
CDR3: CASRQRGGETQYF
V: TRBV6-6
size: -
D: TRBD2
J: TRBJ2-5

DNA: TGTGCCAGCAGCTTGGATGGGGACTACGAGCAGTACTTC
CDR3: CASSLDGDYEQYF
V: TRBV5-8
size: few
D: -
J: TRBJ2-7

DNA: TGTGCCAGCAGCGCCCCTTACGGCGGTTACAATGAGCAGTTCTTC
CDR3: CASSAPYGGYNEQFF
V: TRBV7-9
size: -
D: -
J: TRBJ2-1

DNA: TGTGCCAGCAGCTCAACACTAGCCCTCACAGATACGCAGTATTTT
CDR3: CASSSTLALTDTQYF
V: TRBV9
size: few
D: -
J: TRBJ2-3

DNA: TGTGCCAGCACCGGGGGGAGCACTGAGAGTGGTGGCTACACCTTC
CDR3: CASTGGSTESGGYTF
V: TRBV7-9
size: few
D: -
J: TRBJ1-2

DNA: TGTGCCAGCAGCTTAGATGGATATAAGAACACTGAAGCTTTCTTT
CDR3: CASSLDGYKNTEAFF
V: TRBV11-3
size: once
D: -
J: TRBJ1-1

DNA: TGTGCCAGCAGGACCTATTACGAGCAGTACTTC
CDR3: CASRTYYEQYF
V: TRBV6-5
size: -
D: -
J: TRBJ2-7

DNA: TGTGCCAGCAGCCTCCCCGGGGACGCTAATTCACCCCTCCACTTT
CDR3: CASSLPGDANSPLHF
V: TRBV13
size: -
D: -
J: TRBJ1-6

DNA: TGCGCCAGCAGCATGGACTACGGGGGGTACAATGAGCAGTTCTTC
CDR3: CASSMDYGGYNEQFF
V: TRBV5-1
size: -
D: TRBD2
J: TRBJ2-1

DNA: TGCGCCAGCAGCCAAGATGTCCTAGCAGGGGAGCAGTTCTTC
CDR3: CASSQDVLAGEQFF
V: TRBV4-1
size: medium-sized
D: -
J: TRBJ2-1

DNA: TGTGCCAGCAGTTACTCAGCGACAGGGAGGAACACTGAAGCTTTCTTT
CDR3: CASSYSATGRNTEAFF
V: TRBV6-5
size: -
D: TRBD1
J: TRBJ1-1

DNA: TGTGCCAGTAGGAACAGGGGGAAAGAGACCCAGTACTTC
CDR3: CASRNRGKETQYF
V: TRBV6-5
size: -
D: TRBD1
J: TRBJ2-5

DNA: TGTGCCAGCAGTGACCACCCCGCGGGTGCAGATACGCAGTATTTT
CDR3: CASSDHPAGADTQYF
V: TRBV6-4
size: few
D: -
J: TRBJ2-3

DNA: TGTGCCAGCAGGTACGGACGGACGAACGAGCAGTACTTC
CDR3: CASRYGRTNEQYF
V: TRBV6-6
size: -
D: -
J: TRBJ2-7